The 10 T cell receptor beta chains reported below all come from one sample, sequenced in a study of blood T cell repertoires in COVID-19. Using immunoSEQ multiplex PCR, the repertoire was profiled, and TCRdb retains in-frame clones only, with some absent. The repertoire consists of under 450,000 clones, with approximately 90% occurring once and the leading ten covering 0.8% to 0.9%. The sequencing sample was made of PBMCs or T cells enriched from blood (not recorded which). All receptors derive from a woman aged 40-49 years who had been exposed to COVID-19.

This clone appeared once. CDR3 bases: TGTGCCAGCAGCCGGGAGAGCACAGATACGCAGTATTTT. Its protein product is CASSRESTDTQYF. This chain connects TRBV5-4 to TRBJ2-3; tentative D call: TRBD2 (6 bases). The CDR3 is 13 residues long. Looked up from germline, CDR1 is SGHNT and CDR2 is YYREEE (reference sequence). The V end lost 4 bases, the J end lost 0 bases, and 6 bases lay between the germline ends. The full variable domain, its missing parts supplied by reference TRBV5-4 and TRBJ2-3, is ETGVTQSPTHLIKTRGQQVTLRCSSQSGHNTVSWYQQALGQGPQFIFQYYREEENGRGNFPPRFSGLQFPNYSSELNVNALELDDSALYLCASSRESTDTQYFGPGTRLTVL.

The chain couples TRBV2 to TRBJ1-4; a possible D gene is TRBD1 (5 bases). From germline, CDR1 is SNHLY and CDR2 FYNNEI. The CDR3 is 13 amino acids. V was pared by 10 bases and J by 3 bases, with 12 bases between. The CDR3 protein is CATRGGSNEKLFF. In DNA form, the CDR3 reads TGTGCCACACGCGGGGGGTCTAATGAAAAACTGTTTTTT.

The chain employs TRBV19 and TRBJ1-6; a weak D match, TRBD1 (6 bases). Trimming pared 6 bases from V and 7 bases from J, leaving 22 bases between. Per germline, CDR1 LNHDA and CDR2 SQIVND (reference sequence). There are 17 residues in the CDR3. This CDR3 is CASSSSTGLGRNSPLHF. Here the CDR3 DNA reads TGTGCCAGTAGCTCATCCACAGGGCTCGGCCGGAATTCACCCCTCCACTTT.

This sequence joins TRBV19 and TRBJ1-1; D perhaps matches TRBD1 (5 bases). Germline values: CDR1 LNHDA, CDR2 SQIVND (reference sequence). V was shortened by 6 bases and J by 4 bases, with 12 bases between the two germline ends. This CDR3 is 13 amino acids long. CDR3 protein: CASRITGFTEAFF. The CDR3, as DNA: TGTGCCAGTAGGATTACAGGATTCACTGAAGCTTTCTTT.

A word on this clone: A junction boundary mismatches the germline segment, possibly from a read error. This chain's CDR3 is CASTRGQGEGYTF. CDR3 in DNA: TGTGCCAGCACCCGGGGACAGGGAGAAGGCTACACTTTC. The chain uses TRBV5-6 and TRBJ1-2; 9 nucleotides line up with TRBD1. This CDR3 comprises 13 residues. In germline, CDR1 is SGHDT, CDR2 YYEEEE.

With regard to this clone: As the CDR3 is not closed by the conserved phenylalanine or tryptophan, this likely results from a read error. The DNA is left out, because the CDR3 cannot be placed on it with certainty; the CDR3 is given as TCRdb lists it. The rearrangement joins TRBV30 to TRBJ1-1; the table's D call TRBD1 went unverified against the DNA. Germline V lookup: CDR1 GTSNPN, CDR2 SVGIG (reference sequence). The CDR3 region is 11 residues in length, termini included. This CDR3 reads CAWSRGLDVLV.

The gene calls are TRBV11-3 and TRBJ2-7; 9 bases are shared with TRBD1. The CDR3 spans 14 residues. V was pared by 5 bases and J by 6 bases, with 8 bases of the junction left unmatched. Germline CDR1 is SGHNT and CDR2 is YENEEA. The DNA for the CDR3 is TGTGCCAGCAGCCCCAACAGGGGGCAGGGCGAGCAGTACTTC. Residues: CASSPNRGQGEQYF.

The V and J genes are TRBV23-1 and TRBJ1-3; a possible D gene is TRBD1 (5 bases). TRBV23-1 is known as an ORF, though its function is uncertain. The CDR3 runs to 17 residues. With 1 base removed from V and 4 bases from J, the gap between germline ends came to 17 bases. The CDR3 DNA sequence: TGCGCCAGCAGTCAATGGCGGCTGGGGGGATACGGAAACACCATATATTTT. Translated: CASSQWRLGGYGNTIYF.

The J gene is TRBJ2-3, the V gene TRBV10-3; D is possibly TRBD2 (5 bases). The CDR3 totals 13 residues. Between the trimmed V and J ends, which lost 5 bases and 1 base, there was a span of 7 bases. Germline V gene data show CDR1 as ENHRY and CDR2 as SYGVKD. The CDR3 coding sequence is TGTGCCATCAGTCGGGATGGCACAGATACGCAGTATTTT. This encodes CAISRDGTDTQYF.

This chain links TRBV5-4 with TRBJ2-1; 8 positions agree with TRBD2. The V gene end was trimmed by 4 bases and the J gene end by 4 bases; junction bases not matched to a gene: 10. This CDR3 has 16 amino acids. CDR1 is SGHNT, CDR2 YYREEE, per germline (reference sequence). The CDR3 bases are TGTGCCAGCAGCCCGGGGGGGTCAACAGGGTACAATGAGCAGTTCTTC. It codes for CASSPGGSTGYNEQFF. Looking up the rest from reference TRBV5-4 and TRBJ2-1 gives the full variable domain: ETGVTQSPTHLIKTRGQQVTLRCSSQSGHNTVSWYQQALGQGPQFIFQYYREEENGRGNFPPRFSGLQFPNYSSELNVNALELDDSALYLCASSPGGSTGYNEQFFGPGTRLTVL.